This record covers a single T cell receptor (beta chain). Its antigen is still unknown. No base-level quality is on record; no much larger clone is a single base apart. The sample belongs to a study of blood T cell repertoires in COVID-19 (TCRdb year 2020). Background for the entire study: Samples covering the acute and convalescent phases of COVID-19 were provided by collaborators in the United States, Italy and Spain. The material from the prospective study consisted of cDNA or gDNA derived from T cells, B-cell-depleted T cells, or PBMCs. Subjects who had been exposed to COVID-19, were actively infected with it, or had recovered from it provided the deeply sampled blood TCRbeta repertoires that made up the dataset. The repertoires were released in a freely available public database intended as a resource for research on the immune response to SARS-CoV-2. Samples came from the ongoing ImmuneRACE study (first 160 participants) plus 1,254 subjects from 6 global collaborators. Sample metadata almost always included a de-identified subject ID, COVID-19 status, age in years and sex. Where available, HLA class I and class II types were taken from metadata supplied by the sample provider and were not determined by assay-based typing. The paper's findings and limits, for the study overall: How much clinical and demographic metadata was included differed by source and by participant, and the metadata was provided uncurated.

TCRbeta CDR3 regions were amplified from genomic DNA using the immunoSEQ Assay, a bias-controlled multiplex PCR. The authors processed their data as follows. Nucleated cell counts per sample were estimated from amplification of reference gene primers within the assay. Sequence reads were collapsed and filtered to measure the absolute abundance of every unique TCRbeta CDR3 rearrangement. For each sample, productive Simpson clonality was calculated as the square root of Simpson's diversity index over productive rearrangements. This immuneACCESS table, as held by TCRdb, lists in-frame sequences with V and J called but not all clones. Of the missing ones, under half trace to an unresolved V gene in checked studies; the others have no known cause. That table is the source of V, J and clone size, and D and trimming were worked out from the DNA. Here the sample has approximately 130,000 clones; roughly four fifths occur a single time. The ten largest clones capture around 10% of the sample.

The CDR3 sequence holds 19 residues, the cysteine and phenylalanine included. This entry keeps only the CDR3 DNA: 57 bases, framed from base 1. CDR1 and CDR2 are read off the germline V gene (reference sequence) as LGHDT and YNNKEL. Trimming at the junction amounts to 4 bases on V and 8 bases on J, and the germline ends lie 32 bases apart. The collaborating institutions used their own protocols to collect whole blood in K2EDTA tubes. Collaborator samples were shipped for TCRbeta analysis as frozen whole blood, isolated PBMCs, or DNA extracted from either sample type. The sample comprised peripheral blood. This chain joins TRBV3-1 (or the pseudogene TRBV3-2) to TRBJ1-2; TRBD1 might be the D gene, on 5 matching bases. The sequence was collected from a human donor in a cohort sampled during active COVID-19. The DNA reads TGTGCCAGCAGCCCGAGGTGGGGCCGCGGGGGGGTGGGCACTCTAGGCTACACCTTC. This translates into CASSPRWGRGGVGTLGYTF.